Listed here is a single T cell receptor beta chain. The Seattle patients, enrolled during active infection, were followed longitudinally. Assay: immunoSEQ multiplex PCR; the TCRdb copy retains only in-frame clones and omits some. The table shows 250,000 to 400,000 clones, with 90% occurring only once. These data originate in a study of blood T cell repertoires in COVID-19. The CDR3 runs 13 residues. The J segment lost 4 bases and the V segment lost 7 bases, leaving 6 bases of the junction unmatched. Per germline, CDR1 MNHEY and CDR2 SMNVEV (reference sequence). The chain has TRBV27 and TRBJ2-5, with 7 bases aligning to TRBD1. This TCR was sampled from a woman aged 30 to 39 with COVID-19, enrolled during active disease. The sequenced material came from peripheral blood. The DNA for the CDR3 is TGTGCCAGCAACCTAACAGGGGTAGAGACCCAGTACTTC. Amino acids: CASNLTGVETQYF.